This T cell receptor beta chain stems from a study of beta chain features in type 1 diabetes. Sequenced material consisted of expressed TCRB transcripts (all of the isolated RNA was reverse transcribed). Assay used: immunoSEQ multiplex PCR; TCRdb lists only in-frame clones, some missing. The data contain some 300,000 clones, around 7.8% of them singletons. The sample holds many counts of this clone. Its target is unknown. The V gene's germline CDR1 is MDHEN and CDR2 SYDVKM. The CDR3 has 15 amino acids. V was cut by 5 bases and J by 4 bases, with 15 bases left in between. The study's findings and limits: When Type 1 diabetes patients were examined, their TCRB CDR3s proved moderately but significantly shorter in all four CD4+ subsets.

Sequencing was performed on central memory CD4+ T cells from blood. The sequence derives from a woman in her late teens or twenties in good health. The chain recombines TRBV28 with TRBJ2-1; a possible D gene is TRBD1 (6 bases). CDR3 region: CASSIPGTQYNEQFF. The CDR3 coding sequence is TGTGCCAGCAGTATCCCCGGGACACAATACAATGAGCAGTTCTTC.